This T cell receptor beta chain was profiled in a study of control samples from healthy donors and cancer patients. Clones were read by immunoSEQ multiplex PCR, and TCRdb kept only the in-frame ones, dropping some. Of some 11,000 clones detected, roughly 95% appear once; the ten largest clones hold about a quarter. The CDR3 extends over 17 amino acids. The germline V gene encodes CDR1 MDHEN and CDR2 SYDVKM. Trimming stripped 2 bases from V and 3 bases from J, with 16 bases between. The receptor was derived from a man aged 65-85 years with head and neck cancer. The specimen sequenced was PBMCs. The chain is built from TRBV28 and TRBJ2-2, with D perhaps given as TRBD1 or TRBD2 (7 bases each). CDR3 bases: TGTGCCAGCAGTTTAGACTGGTCAGGGGGGGACACCGGGGAGCTGTTTTTT. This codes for CASSLDWSGGDTGELFF.